The 29 T cell receptor beta chains below come from one sample, sequenced in a study of T cells in women clearing cervical HPV infection. This table comes from immunoSEQ multiplex PCR, and its TCRdb copy is limited to in-frame clones, with some not included. The sample has 15,000 to 20,000 clones; the top ten hold under 12%. Sequenced material: blood buffy coat. These receptors were obtained from a woman between 18 and 70 years old with a cervical HPV16 infection that either progressed to CIN3+ or cleared (not recorded which).

Concerning this clone: The read finishes 3 residues shy of the CDR3 end, and the germline J gene is used to complete it. V is TRBV11-3 and J is TRBJ2-1; no firm D call. The CDR3 contains 15 residues. The germline CDR1 and CDR2 sequences are SGHNT and YENEEA. Trimming cost V 1 base and J 4 bases, with 11 bases left between them. CDR3 bases read: TGTGCCAGCAGCTTAGGCCTAGAACCTTACAATGAG. This sequence encodes CASSLGLEPYNE. The CDR3 reads in full as CASSLGLEPYNEQFF.

In regard to this clone: Sequencing ends 3 residues short of the CDR3 end; the germline J gene provides the rest. V and J are TRBV23-1 and TRBJ1-1; D is possibly TRBD1 (6 bases). TRBV23-1 counts as an open reading frame of uncertain function. This CDR3 spans 16 amino acids. This CDR3 is CASSPKKGGPPGEAFF. The DNA read from the CDR3 is TGCGCCAGCAGTCCAAAAAAAGGGGGACCTCCCGGCGAG.

About this clone itself: The sequenced fragment ends 3 residues before the CDR3 boundary, so the rest is inferred from the germline J gene. The gene calls are TRBV18 and TRBJ2-5, with a weak D call TRBD2 (5 bases). CDR1 is KGHSH, CDR2 LQKENI, per germline. V lost 2 bases to trimming and J lost 4 bases, with 14 bases between them. The CDR3 consists of 15 residues. The CDR3 loop is CASSPASLGRETQYF. Incomplete CDR3 DNA: TGTGCCAGCTCACCAGCTAGCCTAGGACGAGAGACC.

Comment on this clone: The read terminates 3 residues ahead of where the CDR3 ends, so the germline J gene completes it. The chain has TRBV10-3 and TRBJ2-1; 13 bases are a match to TRBD2. V shed 8 bases and J 7 bases; nucleotides not matched to a gene: 5. The germline V gene encodes CDR1 ENHRY and CDR2 SYGVKD. The length of the CDR3 is 14 residues. Here the CDR3 reads CAIGGLAGRNEQFF. Incomplete CDR3 DNA: TGTGCCATCGGGGGACTAGCGGGAAGGAATGAG.

To note about this clone: The CDR3 end lies 3 residues beyond the end of the read and is filled in from the germline J gene. The chain employs TRBV6-1 and TRBJ2-5, with D perhaps matching TRBD1 (5 bases). Germline V CDR1 and CDR2: MNHNS, SASEGT. This CDR3 is 14 amino acids long. V was clipped by 3 bases and J by 3 bases, with 11 bases between them. Incomplete CDR3 DNA: TGTGCCAGCAGTGAGCGACAGAATAAAGAGACC. Its translation: CASSERQNKET. From start to end, the CDR3 is CASSERQNKETQYF.

In regard to this clone: The observed sequence ends 3 residues before the CDR3 terminus, with the missing tail filled in from the germline J gene. The chain has TRBV18 and TRBJ1-1, with D hard to call. The CDR3 spans 13 residues. The germline gives CDR1 KGHSH, CDR2 LQKENI. The CDR3 DNA, read in part, is TGTGCCAGCTCAACTAGCGGGAGGTACGAG. Translating it yields CASSTSGRYE. The complete CDR3 protein is CASSTSGRYEAFF.

Comments on this clone: Read coverage stops 3 residues before the CDR3 terminus; the germline J gene supplies the remainder. The chain combines TRBV12-5 with TRBJ2-4; D is unclear. Germline V CDR1 and CDR2: LGHNT, FRNRAP. The CDR3 is 14 amino acids. The germline V and J ends were trimmed by 0 bases and 9 bases, with 12 bases remaining between them. The CDR3 sequence is CASGLVRVSCIQYF. The sequenced CDR3 bases are TGTGCTAGTGGTTTGGTACGGGTCAGTTGCATT. The complete variable domain, with remaining parts taken from reference TRBV12-5 and TRBJ2-4, reads DARVTQTPRHKVTEMGQEVTMRCQPILGHNTVFWYRQTMMQGLELLAYFRNRAPLDDSGMPKDRFSAEMPDATLATLKIQPSEPRDSAVYFCASGLVRVSCIQYFGAGTRLSVL.

This chain's CDR3 is CASSFSYGTSGTQFSYNEQFF. The sequenced part of the CDR3 DNA is TGTGCCAGCTCTTTCTCTTACGGGACTAGCGGGACGCAATTCTCCTACAATGAG. The V and J genes are TRBV18 and TRBJ2-1; 13 bases are a match to TRBD2. The CDR3 end lies 3 residues beyond the end of the read and is filled in from the germline J gene. This CDR3 has 21 residues. V lost 6 bases to trimming and J lost 0 bases; unmatched junction nucleotides: 17. CDR1 and CDR2 from the germline V gene are KGHSH and LQKENI.

Worth noting for this clone: The CDR3 extends 3 residues past the end of the read, so its final part is completed from the germline J gene. The chain links TRBV6-2 or TRBV6-3 to TRBJ1-5; D gene ambiguous. Trimming took off 5 bases at V and 0 bases at J, with 11 bases between the two ends. Germline V CDR1 and CDR2: MNHEY, SVGEGT. This CDR3 region has 15 residues. The CDR3 DNA, read in part, is TGTGCCAGCAGTCCACCAGTGAATAGCAATCAGCCC. This translates into CASSPPVNSNQP. The full CDR3 protein is CASSPPVNSNQPQHF.

About this clone: Coverage ceases 3 residues before the CDR3 finishes, and the germline J gene fills in the end. This rearrangement joins TRBV20-1 to TRBJ1-2; possible D gene TRBD1, 5 bases. The CDR3 length is 15 residues. Germline values: CDR1 DFQATT, CDR2 SNEGSKA (reference sequence). V lost 6 bases and J lost 0, with 17 bases in between. Incomplete CDR3 DNA: TGCAGTGCCCTCAACCCTCAGGGTCCTAACTATGGC. Protein product: CSALNPQGPNYG. The CDR3 in its entirety is CSALNPQGPNYGYTF.

In the case of this clone: The read gets to within 3 residues of the CDR3 end, and the germline J gene fills in the rest. The V gene is TRBV6-1, the J gene TRBJ1-5; D is uncertain. Germline lookup yields CDR1 MNHNS and CDR2 SASEGT. V shed 4 bases and J shed 8 bases, with 9 bases lying between them. The length of the CDR3 is 12 residues. Here the CDR3 reads CASSVAEEPQHF. The part of the CDR3 DNA that was read is TGTGCCAGCAGTGTAGCCGAGGAGCCC.

Remarks on this clone: The CDR3 end falls 3 residues outside the read, so it is completed with the germline J gene. The chain has TRBV20-1 and TRBJ2-3; 9 nucleotides line up with TRBD1. The CDR3 sequence is 14 residues long. In germline, CDR1 is DFQATT, CDR2 SNEGSKA (reference sequence). CDR3 bases read: TGCAGTGCTTACTCCGGGACAGGGAGGGAGACG. It codes for CSAYSGTGRET. The full CDR3 is CSAYSGTGRETQYF.

A remark on this clone: The read terminates 3 residues before the CDR3 end, so the remaining end is supplied by the germline J gene. This sequence joins TRBV20-1 and TRBJ2-4; 7 nucleotides line up with TRBD1. Germline V gives CDR1 DFQATT, CDR2 SNEGSKA (reference sequence). CDR3 length: 15 residues. Unmatched junction bases numbered 12, after V lost 6 bases and J lost 4 bases. CDR3 sequence reads: CSAPPGQLVKNIQYF. CDR3 bases read: TGCAGTGCCCCCCCGGGACAGCTGGTTAAAAACATT.

Points on this clone: The CDR3 end falls 3 residues outside the read, so it is completed with the germline J gene. The chain joins TRBV18 to TRBJ2-1; D is perhaps TRBD1 (5 bases). V was clipped by 2 bases and J by 3 bases, with 5 bases between them. The CDR3 extends over 13 amino acids. The germline CDR1 and CDR2 sequences are KGHSH and LQKENI. Incomplete CDR3 DNA: TGTGCCAGCTCACCAGACAGCTACAATGAG. It translates to CASSPDSYNE. The whole CDR3 protein is CASSPDSYNEQFF.

Note on this clone: Read data end 3 residues before the CDR3 end; the end is taken from the germline J gene. The rearrangement joins TRBV30 to TRBJ2-1; D perhaps matches TRBD1 (6 bases). Germline V gives CDR1 GTSNPN, CDR2 SVGIG (reference sequence). V was pared by 0 bases and J by 1 base, with 10 bases between. The CDR3 has 15 amino acids. CDR3 protein: CAWSVGTPSYNEQFF. CDR3 DNA, as far as it was read: TGTGCCTGGAGTGTAGGGACACCTTCCTACAATGAG.

Concerning this clone: With the read ending 3 residues before the CDR3 end, the germline J gene is used to fill in that end. This chain joins TRBV20-1 and TRBJ2-7; no firm D call. This CDR3 is 13 amino acids long. Germline lookup yields CDR1 DFQATT and CDR2 SNEGSKA (reference sequence). Deletions cut 4 bases from V and 1 base from J, with 11 bases between. The chain's CDR3 is CSATSEGSYEQYF. Incomplete CDR3 DNA: TGCAGTGCTACCTCCGAAGGTTCCTACGAG.

For this clone: The observed sequence ends 3 residues before the CDR3 terminus, with the missing tail filled in from the germline J gene. The chain combines TRBV2 with TRBJ2-7; D might be TRBD1 (6 bases). The CDR3 covers 15 residues. The ends were cut back, 2 bases at V and 2 bases at J, with 13 bases in the middle. The germline V gene encodes CDR1 SNHLY and CDR2 FYNNEI. CDR3 protein: CASSERSGATYEQYF. The DNA read from the CDR3 is TGTGCCAGCAGTGAAAGGTCAGGGGCCACCTACGAG.

To note about this clone: The read ends 3 residues early relative to the CDR3; the germline J gene fills the gap. V is TRBV18 and J is TRBJ2-1; D is undetermined. The germline CDR1 and CDR2 sequences are KGHSH and LQKENI. The length of the CDR3 is 15 residues. V was clipped by 2 bases and J by 0 bases, with 8 bases between them. The CDR3 spells CASSPSSLSYNEQFF. The CDR3 DNA, read in part, is TGTGCCAGCTCACCAAGTAGTCTCTCCTACAATGAG. The full variable domain, with the rest looked up from reference TRBV18 and TRBJ2-1, is NAGVMQNPRHLVRRRGQEARLRCSPMKGHSHVYWYRQLPEEGLKFMVYLQKENIIDESGMPKERFSAEFPKEGPSILRIQQVVRGDSAAYFCASSPSSLSYNEQFFGPGTRLTVL.

On this clone: The read is 3 residues too short to cover the CDR3 end, so that end is filled in from the germline J gene. The V gene is TRBV2, the J gene TRBJ2-2; D not resolved. The germline CDR1 and CDR2 sequences are SNHLY and FYNNEI. The CDR3 is 14 residues long. The CDR3 here is CASSHQEHNEKLFF. The CDR3 DNA, read in part, is TGTGCCAGCAGTCACCAGGAACACAATGAAAAG.

In the case of this clone: The observed sequence ends 3 residues before the CDR3 terminus, with the missing tail filled in from the germline J gene. V and J are TRBV20-1 and TRBJ2-2; D remains unclear. This CDR3 spans 12 amino acids. Trimming took 1 base from V and 4 from J, leaving 4 bases between them. Germline lookup yields CDR1 DFQATT and CDR2 SNEGSKA (reference sequence). CDR3 region: CSARVITGELFF. Partial CDR3 DNA: TGCAGTGCTAGAGTCATCACCGGGGAG.

Of note for this clone: The read terminates 3 residues ahead of where the CDR3 ends, so the germline J gene completes it. This chain links TRBV2 with TRBJ1-1, with 8 bases identical to TRBD1. Germline V gives CDR1 SNHLY, CDR2 FYNNEI. This CDR3 region has 17 residues. The J segment lost 4 bases and the V segment lost 5 bases, leaving 15 bases of the junction unmatched. The CDR3 here is CASSQTGGREPTTEAFF. CDR3 bases read: TGTGCCAGCAGTCAAACAGGGGGTCGAGAACCAACCACTGAA.

Notes on this clone: The CDR3 extends 3 residues past the end of the read, so its final part is completed from the germline J gene. The chain links TRBV20-1 to TRBJ2-7; D is undetermined. Trimming removed 0 bases from V and 3 bases from J, with 3 bases in between. CDR1 and CDR2 from the germline V gene are DFQATT and SNEGSKA (reference sequence). The CDR3 has 11 amino acids. CDR3 loop: CSARDNYEQYF. The CDR3 bases that were read are TGCAGTGCTAGAGACAACTACGAG.

For this clone: The read is 3 residues too short to cover the CDR3 end, so that end is filled in from the germline J gene. The genes are TRBV10-1 and TRBJ2-4; no firm D call. CDR3 length: 15 residues. Per germline, CDR1 WNHNN and CDR2 SYGVQD (reference sequence). V shed 3 bases and J shed 3 bases, with 12 bases lying between them. The sequenced CDR3 bases are TGCGCCAGCAGTGAATTGGGCTACATCAAAAACATT. This sequence encodes CASSELGYIKNI. The CDR3 as a whole reads CASSELGYIKNIQYF.

As to this clone: The read terminates 3 residues ahead of where the CDR3 ends, so the germline J gene completes it. The genes are TRBV7-8 and TRBJ2-7; tentative D call: TRBD2 (6 bases). Germline V gene sequence: CDR1 SGHVS, CDR2 FQNEAQ. The CDR3 is made up of 15 amino acids. V was cut by 4 bases and J by 2 bases, with 15 bases left in between. The CDR3 sequence is CASSSNDGGAYEQYF. CDR3 DNA, as far as it was read: TGTGCCAGCAGCTCCAACGACGGAGGGGCCTACGAG.

To note about this clone: Coverage ceases 3 residues before the CDR3 finishes, and the germline J gene fills in the end. The chain links TRBV20-1 to TRBJ2-2; the match to TRBD1 covers 7 bases. CDR3 length: 14 amino acids. The germline V gene encodes CDR1 DFQATT and CDR2 SNEGSKA (reference sequence). CDR3 in amino acids: CSAKDAGGTSPLFF. CDR3 DNA, as far as it was read: TGCAGTGCTAAGGATGCAGGGGGAACCTCACCG.

Of note for this clone: The read ends 3 residues shy of where the CDR3 ends; the end is completed using the germline J gene. J is TRBJ2-3 and V is TRBV2; 8 positions match TRBD1. The CDR3 contains 15 residues. Germline CDR1 and CDR2: SNHLY and FYNNEI. CDR3 region: CASTKDDRGPQPQYF. The covered CDR3 bases are TGTGCCAGCACCAAGGACGACAGGGGACCTCAGCCG.

As to this clone: The DNA ends 3 residues before the CDR3 does, and the rest of the CDR3 is filled in from the germline J gene. The chain has TRBV19 and TRBJ1-1; D perhaps matches TRBD1 (6 bases). V lost 5 bases to trimming and J lost 5 bases, with 12 bases between them. Germline V gene sequence: CDR1 LNHDA, CDR2 SQIVND (reference sequence). The CDR3 contains 13 residues. CDR3 amino acids: CASSRQGRTEAFF. CDR3 DNA, as far as it was read: TGTGCCAGTAGTCGTCAGGGGAGAACTGAA.

As regards this clone: The missing CDR3 end, 3 residues past where the read stops, is filled in from the germline J gene. The rearrangement uses TRBV11-3 and TRBJ2-1; D is undetermined. The CDR3 extends over 13 amino acids. Per the germline V gene, CDR1 is SGHNT and CDR2 is YENEEA. The V end lost 4 bases, the J end lost 5 bases, and 9 bases lay between the germline ends. The CDR3 is CASSSLFDNEQFF. CDR3 DNA (partial): TGTGCCAGCAGCTCCCTTTTTGACAATGAG. Full variable domain (missing parts from reference TRBV11-3 and TRBJ2-1): EAGVVQSPRYKIIEKKQPVAFWCNPISGHNTLYWYLQNLGQGPELLIRYENEEAVDDSQLPKDRFSAERLKGVDSTLKIQPAELGDSAVYLCASSSLFDNEQFFGPGTRLTVL.

Remarks on this clone: Sequencing ends 3 residues short of the CDR3 end; the germline J gene provides the rest. The J gene is TRBJ2-3, the V gene TRBV28; 11 bases are a match to TRBD2. V shed 5 bases and J 5 bases; nucleotides not matched to a gene: 6. CDR1 and CDR2 from the germline V gene are MDHEN and SYDVKM. The CDR3 is made up of 15 amino acids. CDR3 loop: CASSHLAGGEDTQYF. The sequenced part of the CDR3 DNA is TGTGCCAGCAGTCATCTAGCGGGGGGAGAAGATACG. The full variable domain, with the rest looked up from reference TRBV28 and TRBJ2-3, is DVKVTQSSRYLVKRTGEKVFLECVQDMDHENMFWYRQDPGLGLRLIYFSYDVKMKEKGDIPEGYSVSREKKERFSLILESASTNQTSMYLCASSHLAGGEDTQYFGPGTRLTVL.